One T cell receptor (beta chain) is described in this entry. Its target is unknown. V was cut by 4 bases and J by 1 base, with 5 bases left in between. The germline V gene encodes CDR1 SGDLS and CDR2 YYNGEE. The CDR3 consists of 13 residues. Amplification used 60 Vbeta primers and 13 Jbeta primers. TCRdb keeps only in-frame clones here, not all; method: immunoSEQ multiplex PCR. This sample has about 200,000 clones; approximately 87% occur once, and the top ten carry 1% to 1.5%. This specimen comes from a study of cytomegalovirus exposure and HLA in healthy donors. The wider study: A preliminary data release comprised approximately 85 million unique TCRs obtained from HLA-typed donors. Study-level points and caveats: Information on immune exposure was restricted to one variable (CMV serostatus).

Source material: PBMCs. The chain carries TRBV9 and TRBJ2-2, with D unclear. The TCR sequence derives from a man aged 25-40 years in good health and CMV-seronegative. The CDR3 spells CASSPRNTGELFF. CDR3 nucleotides: TGTGCCAGCAGCCCCAGGAACACCGGGGAGCTGTTTTTT. Together with reference TRBV9 and TRBJ2-2, the CDR3 gives the full variable domain: DSGVTQTPKHLITATGQRVTLRCSPRSGDLSVYWYQQSLDQGLQFLIQYYNGEERAKGNILERFSAQQFPDLHSELNLSSLELGDSALYFCASSPRNTGELFFGEGSRLTVL.